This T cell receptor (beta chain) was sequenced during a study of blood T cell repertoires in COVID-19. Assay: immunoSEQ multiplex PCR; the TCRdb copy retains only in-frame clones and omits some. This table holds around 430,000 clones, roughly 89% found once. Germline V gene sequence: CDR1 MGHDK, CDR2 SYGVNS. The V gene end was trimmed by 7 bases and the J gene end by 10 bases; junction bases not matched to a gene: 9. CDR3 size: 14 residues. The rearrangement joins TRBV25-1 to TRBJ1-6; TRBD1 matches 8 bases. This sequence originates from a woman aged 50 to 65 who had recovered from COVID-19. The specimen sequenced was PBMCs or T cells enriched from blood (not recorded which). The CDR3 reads CASTLGQGHSPLHF. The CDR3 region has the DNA TGTGCCAGCACCCTAGGACAGGGTCACTCACCCCTCCACTTT.